This is a list of T cell receptor beta chains from one sample in a study of patients and donors after allogeneic stem cell transplantation. TCRdb ran MiXCR on the RT-PCR reads and lists one entry per CDR3 protein. The table has about 25,000 distinct CDR3 sequences, 6.5% to 10% seen once. Sequencing input: blood, either unsorted or a sorted T cell fraction (not recorded which). Every receptor here comes from a human donor who was either an allogeneic HSCT recipient or a stem cell or donor lymphocyte infusion donor (not recorded which). It is not recorded whose cells these are; they may come from a transplant donor. Both conserved end residues are part of each CDR3. D genes are given only for firm matches. Size is omitted from some rows. Given values are once, few, many or a class for expanded clones.

TGTGCCAGCAGCTTATCTAGCGGCTCCTACAATGAGCAGTTCTTC CASSLSSGSYNEQFF TRBD2 TRBV7-2 15 TRBJ2-1 many
TGTGCCAGCAGTCCCGACAGGCTGAATTCACCCCTCCACTTT CASSPDRLNSPLHF . TRBV2 14 TRBJ1-6 many
TGTGCCAGCAGCGTAGGCCACGCCCAGGTTGATACGCAGTATTTT CASSVGHAQVDTQYF . TRBV9 15 TRBJ2-3 many
TGTGCCAGCTCGGGACTAGCGGGGGGCCACGTGGGCACAGATACGCAGTATTTT CASSGLAGGHVGTDTQYF TRBD2 TRBV6-2/TRBV6-3 18 TRBJ2-3 .
TGTGCCACCAGTGATTTGCATACGGGAGTCAGAGATACGCAGTATTTT CATSDLHTGVRDTQYF . TRBV24-1 16 TRBJ2-3 .
TGTGCCAGCACACAGGGGTATCAGCCCCAGCATTTT CASTQGYQPQHF TRBD1 TRBV28 12 TRBJ1-5 many
TGCGCCAGCAGCCCCCGGACGGATCTAAAGGAAGCTTTCTTT CASSPRTDLKEAFF . TRBV5-1 14 TRBJ1-1 many
TGTGCCAGCAGTTTTCCGAGCGTGACGACGGACACAGATACGCAGTATTTT CASSFPSVTTDTDTQYF . TRBV28 17 TRBJ2-3 few
TGTGCCAGCAGCTTGGGAGGGAATTCACCCCTCCACTTT CASSLGGNSPLHF . TRBV5-6 13 TRBJ1-6 .
TGTGCCAGCAGCATTACTAGCGGGGGGAACACAGATACGCAGTATTTT CASSITSGGNTDTQYF TRBD2 TRBV7-9 16 TRBJ2-3 many
TGTGCCAGCAGTCCCCATCTGAGCTTAGACAGGGGTTCCTACGAGCAGTACTTC CASSPHLSLDRGSYEQYF TRBD1 TRBV6-1 18 TRBJ2-7 many
TGTGCCAGCGGCTTAAAAAGCGGGAGGGCCTACAATGAGCAGTTCTTC CASGLKSGRAYNEQFF TRBD2 TRBV2 16 TRBJ2-1 many
TGTGCCATCAGTGAGTCTGGGACAGGCGGGGAGCTGTTTTTT CAISESGTGGELFF TRBD1 TRBV10-3 14 TRBJ2-2 many
TGTGCCAGCACCCAGAGGGGACTTGCCACTGAAGCTTTCTTT CASTQRGLATEAFF . TRBV3-1 14 TRBJ1-1 .
TGTGCCAGCAGCGGGGTCTGGACAGGGGAGAACAATGAGCAGTTCTTC CASSGVWTGENNEQFF TRBD1 TRBV9 16 TRBJ2-1 few
TGCAGTGCTCCTCGAGCAAGCGGGGCTGGGGAGCAGTACTTC CSAPRASGAGEQYF TRBD2 TRBV20-1 14 TRBJ2-7 many
TGTGCCAGCAGGCCCGGGACAGACCTAGTCCAAGAGACCCAGTACTTC CASRPGTDLVQETQYF TRBD1 TRBV5-8 16 TRBJ2-5 .
TGTGCCAGCAGCTTAGCAGGAGAGTATGGCTACACCTTC CASSLAGEYGYTF . TRBV7-9 13 TRBJ1-2 many
TGCGCCAGCAGCTTGACGGGAACACAAGAGACCCAGTACTTC CASSLTGTQETQYF . TRBV5-1 14 TRBJ2-5 many
TGTGCCACCAGCAGAGTTTTCGGTCAGCCCCAGCATTTT CATSRVFGQPQHF . TRBV15 13 TRBJ1-5 few
TGCAGTGCTAGGTTGGACAGGGAAAACACTGAAGCTTTCTTT CSARLDRENTEAFF TRBD1 TRBV20-1 14 TRBJ1-1 many
TGTGCCAGCAGTTTAGCGCTAGCGGGAGCAGAGACCCAGTACTTC CASSLALAGAETQYF TRBD2 TRBV12-3/TRBV12-4 15 TRBJ2-5 many
TGTGCCAGCAGCTTAAGCCGCGGCGGGGGCACTGAAGCTTTCTTT CASSLSRGGGTEAFF . TRBV7-9 15 TRBJ1-1 many
TGCAGTGCTAGAGATCGATTTTTGGAGGGGAAGGCTGAAGCTTTCTTT CSARDRFLEGKAEAFF . TRBV20-1 16 TRBJ1-1 few
TGCAGCGTTCTCCCAGGGCAAGAGACCCAGTACTTC CSVLPGQETQYF . TRBV29-1 12 TRBJ2-5 many
TGTGCCAGCAGCTTAACAGAGTGGGACACTGAAGCTTTCTTT CASSLTEWDTEAFF . TRBV11-1 14 TRBJ1-1 few
TGTGCCAGCTCACCAATTAGCGGGGGCTACAATGAGCAGTTCTTC CASSPISGGYNEQFF TRBD2 TRBV18 15 TRBJ2-1 .